The sequence of this T cell receptor (beta chain) was determined in a study of T cell responses to AZD1222 COVID-19 vaccine. General study points: White British donors predominated, females outnumbered males, and clonal diversity was possibly underestimated. Just a handful of AZD1222 recipients tested seropositive at baseline. Close to half of spike-specific TCRs reportedly recognize unmutated variant regions.

The table lists this clone with a count of one. What it binds is not known. Only in-frame clones appear in the TCRdb table, and some are missing; sequencing was by immunoSEQ multiplex PCR. The sample holds 210,000 or so clones, less than 95% seen once. The clonotype was recovered from an adult who received the MenACWY meningococcal vaccine as a control. This specimen was peripheral blood, taken 28 days after the second dose of the MenACWY control vaccine.

In DNA form, the CDR3 reads TGTGCCAGCAGTTACTCCTGGGGTGGGAATGAGCAGTTCTTC. Translating it yields CASSYSWGGNEQFF. The rearrangement links TRBV6-2 or TRBV6-3 to TRBJ2-1; unclear D gene. Germline CDR1 MNHEY, CDR2 SVGEGT. Trimming took 0 bases from V and 7 from J, leaving 10 bases between them. CDR3 size: 14 residues.